The 11 T cell receptor beta chains given below trace back to one sample, sequenced in a study of T cell repertoires in cytomegalovirus infection. MiXCR was run by TCRdb on the reads, yielding one entry per CDR3 protein. The table shows hundreds of thousands of distinct CDR3 sequences, with approximately 32% occurring only once. What these receptors recognize is not known. The sequences come from cultured CD8+ T cells from PBMCs, collected from culture after CMV antigen stimulation. The source of these receptors is a human donor in good health (CMV status not recorded). Some clones in this sample may be carry-over from other donors' samples.

The V call is TRBV28, the J call TRBJ2-5, with D possibly TRBD2 on 7 matching bases. Germline loops: CDR1 MDHEN, CDR2 SYDVKM. The CDR3 is 15 residues long. V lost 3 bases to trimming and J lost 13 bases, with 24 bases between them. CDR3 protein: CASSFGGGPGEIRYF. The CDR3 DNA reads as TGTGCCAGCAGTTTTGGGGGGGGGCCGGGTGAGATCCGGTACTTC.

The chain uses TRBV27 and TRBJ1-2; D possibly corresponds to TRBD1 (6 bases). This CDR3 comprises 14 residues. The V end was cut by 1 base, the J end by 6 bases, with 12 bases between. From germline, CDR1 is MNHEY and CDR2 SMNVEV (reference sequence). The CDR3 here is CASSLLGGTNGYTF. CDR3 in DNA: TGTGCCAGCAGTTTATTAGGGGGGACTAATGGCTACACCTTC.

This clonotype was observed a few times. The V call is TRBV12-3 or TRBV12-4, the J call TRBJ1-3, with D unclear. V was clipped by 7 bases and J by 2 bases, with 18 bases between them. There are 16 residues in the CDR3. CDR3 sequence: CASTSPVGSPGNTIYF. The DNA for the CDR3 is TGTGCCAGCACATCTCCCGTAGGGTCTCCTGGAAACACCATATATTTT.

The chain joins TRBV7-9 to TRBJ1-1, with D uncertain. Trimming took off 5 bases at V and 8 bases at J, with 12 bases between the two ends. The V gene's germline CDR1 is SEHNR and CDR2 FQNEAQ (reference sequence). The length of the CDR3 is 12 residues. CDR3 nucleotide sequence: TGTGCCAGCAGCCACTACGACTCCGAAGCTTTCTTT. Translation gives CASSHYDSEAFF.

This sequence joins TRBV4-1 and TRBJ2-1, with 8 bases that match TRBD2. From germline, CDR1 is MGHRA and CDR2 YSYEKL. Germline trimming cut 1 base from V and 4 bases from J; bases unmatched to any gene: 6. There are 16 residues in the CDR3. The CDR3 sequence: CASSQGVAGIYNEQFF. In DNA, the CDR3 is TGCGCCAGCAGCCAAGGGGTAGCGGGAATTTACAATGAGCAGTTCTTC.

This clonotype occurred many times. The V call is TRBV7-2, the J call TRBJ1-1; unclear D gene. The CDR3 consists of 14 residues. Germline lookup yields CDR1 SGHTA and CDR2 FQGNSA. Between the trimmed V and J ends, which lost 2 bases and 6 bases, there was a span of 13 bases. CDR3: CASSLSNPGPEAFF. The CDR3 region has the DNA TGTGCCAGCAGCTTATCCAACCCGGGCCCTGAAGCTTTCTTT.

This clonotype was found a few times. The J gene is TRBJ1-1, the V gene TRBV5-5, with D perhaps matching TRBD1 (6 bases). V was clipped by 0 bases and J by 4 bases, with 16 bases between them. Germline V gene lookup returns CDR1 SGHKS and CDR2 YYEKEE (reference sequence). The CDR3 spans 16 residues. The chain's CDR3 is CASSLGAGAQGTEAFF. CDR3 bases: TGTGCCAGCAGCTTGGGGGCAGGGGCCCAGGGCACTGAAGCTTTCTTT.

V gene TRBV5-1 combines with J gene TRBJ2-5; TRBD2 agrees at 10 bases. Germline trimming cut 5 bases from V and 5 bases from J; bases unmatched to any gene: 9. The CDR3 has 15 amino acids. Germline-derived CDR1 and CDR2 are SGHRS and YFSETQ. The CDR3 DNA is TGCGCCAGCAGAAGCGCCGAGCGGGGGGGCGAGACCCAGTACTTC. As protein: CASRSAERGGETQYF.

The chain employs TRBV19 and TRBJ1-1, with D perhaps TRBD1 (6 bases). Germline CDR1 reads LNHDA; CDR2 reads SQIVND (reference sequence). V was trimmed by 0 bases and J by 2 bases, leaving 16 bases between them. The CDR3 is 17 amino acids. CDR3 sequence reads: CASSIDWTAVSNTEAFF. The CDR3 DNA is TGTGCCAGTAGTATAGATTGGACAGCCGTAAGCAACACTGAAGCTTTCTTT.

The chain is built from TRBV4-1 and TRBJ2-5; D possibly corresponds to TRBD1 (7 bases). The CDR3 totals 13 residues. V was trimmed by 6 bases and J by 5 bases, leaving 13 bases between them. From germline, CDR1 is MGHRA and CDR2 YSYEKL. The CDR3: CASRPSGGETQYF. The DNA for the CDR3 is TGCGCCAGCAGGCCGTCAGGGGGGGAGACCCAGTACTTC.

This chain connects TRBV2 to TRBJ1-1; the D gene is possibly TRBD1 (5 bases). Germline V gene data show CDR1 as SNHLY and CDR2 as FYNNEI. The CDR3 loop spans 14 amino acids. V lost 8 bases and J lost 1, with 14 bases in between. The CDR3 loop is CASPLGVPNTEAFF. For the CDR3, the DNA is TGTGCCAGCCCTTTAGGGGTCCCGAACACTGAAGCTTTCTTT. The full variable domain, completed using reference TRBV2 and TRBJ1-1, is EPEVTQTPSHQVTQMGQEVILRCVPISNHLYFYWYRQILGQKVEFLVSFYNNEISEKSEIFDDQFSVERPDGSNFTLKIRSTKLEDSAMYFCASPLGVPNTEAFFGQGTRLTVV.